The clone carrying this T cell receptor (beta chain) appeared a few times. What it binds is not known. The method was immunoSEQ multiplex PCR; TCRdb's version includes in-frame clones alone and lacks a portion of them. The sample includes 240,000 or so clones, approximately 90% seen only once; the top ten take roughly 10%. This sample was included in a study of Ad26.COV2.S vaccination and SARS-CoV-2 variants. Study background: Dosing was one shot or two shots 56 days apart. The study, taken as a whole, reports: Reported post-vaccination CD8+ and CD4+ T cell responses to spike showed substantial breadth. Placebo and vaccine recipients had non-spike TCR breadth that was similar. Estimates derived from TCR breadth and depth analyses may have underestimated total T cell responses.

Treatment noted: around 19 received Ad26.COV2.S at low or high dose, single or two shots; a few received placebo; per-sample allocation not given. Samples analyzed were those drawn on day 63 after the first vaccine or placebo injection. V lost 2 bases to trimming and J lost 8 bases; unmatched junction nucleotides: 3. Germline V lookup: CDR1 ENHRY, CDR2 SYGVKD. The CDR3 has 16 residues. The material was peripheral blood, obtained in a trial of Ad26.COV2.S vaccine versus placebo. The chain is built from TRBV10-3 and TRBJ2-1; 16 bases are shared with TRBD2. This receptor was obtained from a person between 18 and 65 years old who received the Ad26.COV2.S COVID-19 vaccine or a placebo. The CDR3 sequence is CAISEGTSGRAHEQFF. As DNA, the CDR3 is TGTGCCATCAGTGAGGGGACTAGCGGGAGGGCCCATGAGCAGTTCTTC.